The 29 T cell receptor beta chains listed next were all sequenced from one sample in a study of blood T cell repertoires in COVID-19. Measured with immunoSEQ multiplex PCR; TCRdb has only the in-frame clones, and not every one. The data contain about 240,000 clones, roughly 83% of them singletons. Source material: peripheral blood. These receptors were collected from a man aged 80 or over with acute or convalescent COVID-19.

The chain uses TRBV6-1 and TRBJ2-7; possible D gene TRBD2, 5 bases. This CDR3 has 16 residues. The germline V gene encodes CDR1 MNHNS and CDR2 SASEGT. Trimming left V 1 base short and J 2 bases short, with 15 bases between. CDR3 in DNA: TGTGCCAGCAGTGAAGGAGCGGACTTTTTCACCTACGAGCAGTACTTC. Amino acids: CASSEGADFFTYEQYF.

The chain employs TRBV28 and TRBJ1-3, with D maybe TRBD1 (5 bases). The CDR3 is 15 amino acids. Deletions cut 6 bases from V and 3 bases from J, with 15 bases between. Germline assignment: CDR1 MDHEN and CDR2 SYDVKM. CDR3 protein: CASRSPGQGGNTIYF. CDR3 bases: TGTGCCAGCAGGTCGCCCGGCCAGGGTGGAAACACCATATATTTT.

CDR3 sequence reads: CASSLGLAGEGQFF. The CDR3 DNA reads as TGTGCCAGCAGCTTAGGATTGGCAGGGGAAGGGCAGTTCTTC. The chain uses TRBV7-9 and TRBJ2-1, with D tentatively TRBD1 (6 bases). The CDR3 contains 14 residues. V was clipped by 1 base and J by 12 bases, with 16 bases between them. The germline V gene has CDR1 SEHNR and CDR2 FQNEAQ (reference sequence).

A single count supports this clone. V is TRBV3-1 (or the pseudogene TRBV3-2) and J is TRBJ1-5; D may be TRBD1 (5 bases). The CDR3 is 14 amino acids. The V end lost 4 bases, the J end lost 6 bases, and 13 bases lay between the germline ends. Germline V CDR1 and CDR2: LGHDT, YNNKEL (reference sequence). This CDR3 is CASSPRASTQPQHF. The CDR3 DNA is TGTGCCAGCAGCCCCAGGGCCTCCACTCAGCCCCAGCATTTT.

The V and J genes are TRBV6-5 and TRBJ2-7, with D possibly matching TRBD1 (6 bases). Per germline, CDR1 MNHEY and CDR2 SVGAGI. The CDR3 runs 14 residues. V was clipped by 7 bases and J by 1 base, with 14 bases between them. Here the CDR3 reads CASTHKGDSYEQYF. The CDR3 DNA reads TGTGCCAGCACTCATAAGGGGGATTCCTACGAGCAGTACTTC.

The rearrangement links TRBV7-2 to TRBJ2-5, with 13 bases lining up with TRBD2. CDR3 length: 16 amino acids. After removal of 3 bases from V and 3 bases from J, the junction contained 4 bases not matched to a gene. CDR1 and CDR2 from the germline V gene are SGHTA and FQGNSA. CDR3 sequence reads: CASSFTSGGGEETQYF. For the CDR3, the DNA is TGTGCCAGCAGCTTTACTAGCGGGGGGGGTGAAGAGACCCAGTACTTC.

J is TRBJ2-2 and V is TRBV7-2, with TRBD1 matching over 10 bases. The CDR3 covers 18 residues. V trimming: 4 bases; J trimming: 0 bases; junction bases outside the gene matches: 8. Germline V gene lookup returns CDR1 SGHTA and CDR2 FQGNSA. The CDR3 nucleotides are TGTGCCAGCAGCTCCGGACAGGGGGTTTTTTCGAACACCGGGGAGCTGTTTTTT. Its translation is CASSSGQGVFSNTGELFF.

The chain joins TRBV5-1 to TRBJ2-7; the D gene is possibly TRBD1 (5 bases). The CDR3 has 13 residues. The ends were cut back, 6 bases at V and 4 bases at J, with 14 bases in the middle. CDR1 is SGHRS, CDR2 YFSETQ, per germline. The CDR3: CASTQGAAYEQYF. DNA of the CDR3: TGCGCCAGCACCCAAGGGGCCGCTTACGAGCAGTACTTC.

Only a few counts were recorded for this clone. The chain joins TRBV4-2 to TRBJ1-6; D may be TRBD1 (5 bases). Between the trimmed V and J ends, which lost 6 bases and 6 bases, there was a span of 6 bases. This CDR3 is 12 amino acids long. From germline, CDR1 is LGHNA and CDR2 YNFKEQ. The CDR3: CASRTVNSPLHF. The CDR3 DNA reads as TGTGCCAGCAGGACAGTTAATTCACCCCTCCACTTT.

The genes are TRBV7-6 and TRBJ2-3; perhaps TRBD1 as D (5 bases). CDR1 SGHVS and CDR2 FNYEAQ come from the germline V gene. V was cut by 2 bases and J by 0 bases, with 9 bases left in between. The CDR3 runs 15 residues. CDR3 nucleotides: TGTGCCAGCAGCTTAAATCGACAGAGCACAGATACGCAGTATTTT. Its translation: CASSLNRQSTDTQYF.

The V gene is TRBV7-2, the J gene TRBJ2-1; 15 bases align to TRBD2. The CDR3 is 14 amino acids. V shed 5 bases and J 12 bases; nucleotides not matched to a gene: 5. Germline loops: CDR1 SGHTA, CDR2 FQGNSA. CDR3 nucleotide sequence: TGTGCCAGCAGCCTCGGACTAGCGGGAGGGGGGCAGTTCTTC. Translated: CASSLGLAGGGQFF.

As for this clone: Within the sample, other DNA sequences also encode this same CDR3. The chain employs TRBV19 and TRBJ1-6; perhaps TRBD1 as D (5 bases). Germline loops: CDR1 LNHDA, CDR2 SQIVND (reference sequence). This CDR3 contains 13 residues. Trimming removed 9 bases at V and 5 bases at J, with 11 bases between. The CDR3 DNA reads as TGTGCCAGCTCCCCGGGGGATAATTCACCCCTCCACTTT. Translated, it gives CASSPGDNSPLHF.

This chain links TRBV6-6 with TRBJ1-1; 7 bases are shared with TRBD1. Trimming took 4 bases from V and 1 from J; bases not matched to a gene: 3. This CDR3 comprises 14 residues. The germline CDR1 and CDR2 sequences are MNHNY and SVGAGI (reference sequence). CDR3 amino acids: CASSFRTGNTEAFF. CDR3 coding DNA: TGTGCCAGCAGTTTTCGGACAGGGAACACTGAAGCTTTCTTT.

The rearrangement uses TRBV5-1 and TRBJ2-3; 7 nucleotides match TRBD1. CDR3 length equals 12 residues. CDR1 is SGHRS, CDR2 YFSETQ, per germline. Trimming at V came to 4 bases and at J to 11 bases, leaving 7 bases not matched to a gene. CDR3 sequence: CASSIDREVQYF. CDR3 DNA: TGCGCCAGCAGCATAGACAGGGAAGTGCAGTATTTT.

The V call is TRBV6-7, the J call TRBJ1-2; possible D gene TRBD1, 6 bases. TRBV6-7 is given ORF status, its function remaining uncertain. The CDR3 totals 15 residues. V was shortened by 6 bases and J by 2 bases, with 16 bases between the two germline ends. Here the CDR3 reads CASRHRDTINYGYTF. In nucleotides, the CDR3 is TGTGCCAGCAGACACCGGGACACTATAAACTATGGCTACACCTTC.

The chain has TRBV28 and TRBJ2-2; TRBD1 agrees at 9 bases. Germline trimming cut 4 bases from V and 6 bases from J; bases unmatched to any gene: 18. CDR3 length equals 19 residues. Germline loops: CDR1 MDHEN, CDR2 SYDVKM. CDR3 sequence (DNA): TGTGCCAGCAGTTCAGCGATCCTCCGGGACAGGGCTATTGCCGGGGAGCTGTTTTTT. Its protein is CASSSAILRDRAIAGELFF.

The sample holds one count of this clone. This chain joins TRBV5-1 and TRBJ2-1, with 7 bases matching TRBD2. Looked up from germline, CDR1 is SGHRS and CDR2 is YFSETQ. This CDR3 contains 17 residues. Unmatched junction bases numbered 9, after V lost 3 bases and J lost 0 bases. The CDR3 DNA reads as TGCGCCAGCAGCTCGGGATCTAGCGGCGTCTCCTACAATGAGCAGTTCTTC. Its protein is CASSSGSSGVSYNEQFF.

The CDR3 DNA is TGTGCCAGCAGTTCGACAGGGGGCGAGAACACTGAAGCTTTCTTT. It encodes CASSSTGGENTEAFF. The genes are TRBV28 and TRBJ1-1, with TRBD1 matching 10 bases. The ends lost 4 bases at V and 1 base at J; junction bases unmatched: 3. This CDR3 region has 15 residues. Germline values: CDR1 MDHEN, CDR2 SYDVKM.

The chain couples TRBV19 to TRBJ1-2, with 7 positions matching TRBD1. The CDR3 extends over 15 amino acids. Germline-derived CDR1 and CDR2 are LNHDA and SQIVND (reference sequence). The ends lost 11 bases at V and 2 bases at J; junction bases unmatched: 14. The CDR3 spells CAVRPGTVTNYGYTF. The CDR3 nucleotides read TGTGCCGTGAGGCCCGGGACAGTGACGAACTATGGCTACACCTTC. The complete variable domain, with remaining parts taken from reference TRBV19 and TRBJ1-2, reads DGGITQSPKYLFRKEGQNVTLSCEQNLNHDAMYWYRQDPGQGLRLIYYSQIVNDFQKGDIAEGYSVSREKKESFPLTVTSAQKNPTAFYLCAVRPGTVTNYGYTFGSGTRLTVV.

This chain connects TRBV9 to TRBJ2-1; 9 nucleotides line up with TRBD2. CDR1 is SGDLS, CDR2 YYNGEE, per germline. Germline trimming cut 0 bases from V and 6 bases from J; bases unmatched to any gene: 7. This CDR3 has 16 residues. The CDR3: CASSVVGSGGTNEQFF. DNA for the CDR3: TGTGCCAGCAGCGTAGTGGGTAGCGGGGGAACCAATGAGCAGTTCTTC.

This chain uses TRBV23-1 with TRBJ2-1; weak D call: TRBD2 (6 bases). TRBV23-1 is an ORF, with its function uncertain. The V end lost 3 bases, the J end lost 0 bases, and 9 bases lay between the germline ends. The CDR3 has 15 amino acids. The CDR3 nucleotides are TGCGCCAGCAGTCAGCGGGACTTCTCCTACAATGAGCAGTTCTTC. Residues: CASSQRDFSYNEQFF.

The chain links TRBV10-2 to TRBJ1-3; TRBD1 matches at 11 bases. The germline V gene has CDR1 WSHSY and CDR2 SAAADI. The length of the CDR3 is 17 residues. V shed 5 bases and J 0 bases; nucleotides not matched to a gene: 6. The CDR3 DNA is TGCGCCAGCAGTTTCCCCGGGACAGGGGGCTCTGGAAACACCATATATTTT. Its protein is CASSFPGTGGSGNTIYF.

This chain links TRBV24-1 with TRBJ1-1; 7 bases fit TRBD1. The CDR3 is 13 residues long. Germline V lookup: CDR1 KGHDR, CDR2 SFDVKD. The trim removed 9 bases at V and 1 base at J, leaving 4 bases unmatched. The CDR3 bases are TGTGCCACCTGCAGGGGGGCGAACACTGAAGCTTTCTTT. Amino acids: CATCRGANTEAFF.

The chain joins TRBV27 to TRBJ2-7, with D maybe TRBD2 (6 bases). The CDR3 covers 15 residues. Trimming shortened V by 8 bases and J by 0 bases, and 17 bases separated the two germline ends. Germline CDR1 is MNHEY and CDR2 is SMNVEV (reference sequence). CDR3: CASSTAGRASYEQYF. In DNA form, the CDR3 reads TGTGCCAGCTCCACAGCGGGTCGGGCCTCCTACGAGCAGTACTTC.

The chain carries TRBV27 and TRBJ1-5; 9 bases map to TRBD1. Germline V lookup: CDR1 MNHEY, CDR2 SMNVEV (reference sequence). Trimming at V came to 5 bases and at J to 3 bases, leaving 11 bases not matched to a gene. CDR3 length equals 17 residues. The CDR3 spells CASSPRDRASFNQPQHF. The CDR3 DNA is TGTGCCAGCAGTCCCCGGGACAGGGCCTCTTTCAATCAGCCCCAGCATTTT.

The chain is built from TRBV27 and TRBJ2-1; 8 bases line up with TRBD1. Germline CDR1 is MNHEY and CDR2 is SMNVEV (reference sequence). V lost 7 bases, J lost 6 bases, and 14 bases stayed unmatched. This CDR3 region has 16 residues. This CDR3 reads CASNPRGQGAINEQFF. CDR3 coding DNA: TGTGCCAGCAATCCCAGGGGCCAGGGGGCTATCAATGAGCAGTTCTTC.

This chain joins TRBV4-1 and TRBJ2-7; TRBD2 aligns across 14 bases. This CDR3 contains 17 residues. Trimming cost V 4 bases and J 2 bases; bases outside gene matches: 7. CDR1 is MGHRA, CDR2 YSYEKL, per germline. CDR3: CASSLVLTSGRAYEQYF. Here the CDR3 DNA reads TGCGCCAGCAGCCTCGTATTGACTAGCGGGAGGGCCTACGAGCAGTACTTC.

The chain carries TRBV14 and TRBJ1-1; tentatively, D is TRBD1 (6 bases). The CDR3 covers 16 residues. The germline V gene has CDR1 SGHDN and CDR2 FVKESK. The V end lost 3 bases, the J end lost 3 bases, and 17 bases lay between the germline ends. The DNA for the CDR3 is TGTGCCAGCAGCCACCCCCCCGGGGGGGCAGACACTGAAGCTTTCTTT. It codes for CASSHPPGGADTEAFF.

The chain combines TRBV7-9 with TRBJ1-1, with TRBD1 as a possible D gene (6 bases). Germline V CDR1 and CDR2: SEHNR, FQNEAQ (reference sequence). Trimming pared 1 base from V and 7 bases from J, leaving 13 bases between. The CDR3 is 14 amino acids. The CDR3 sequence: CASSLEVGAGEAFF. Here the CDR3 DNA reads TGTGCCAGCAGCTTAGAAGTGGGGGCCGGTGAAGCTTTCTTT.